The clone carrying this T cell receptor beta chain turned up a few times. Sequenced material consisted of expressed TCRB transcripts (all of the isolated RNA was reverse transcribed). Clones were sequenced by immunoSEQ multiplex PCR, and TCRdb holds only the in-frame ones, with some missing. The profile covers about 230,000 clones, with roughly 9.6% appearing a single time and about 0.03% taken by the ten largest. This record comes from a study of beta chain features in type 1 diabetes. The germline CDR1 and CDR2 sequences are SQVTM and ANQGSEA. The CDR3 is 12 amino acids. V lost 7 bases, J lost 2 bases, and 11 bases lay in between. A CD45RO/CCR7/CD25/CD127/CD95/CD27 panel sorted naive, central memory, regulatory and stem cell-like memory CD4+ cells.

The sequenced sample consisted of naive CD4+ T cells from blood. This clonotype originated in a woman under 30 in good health. The chain is built from TRBV29-1 and TRBJ1-1; D might be TRBD1 (5 bases). This CDR3 reads CSGGRTNTEAFF. As DNA, the CDR3 is TGCAGCGGTGGACGGACAAACACTGAAGCTTTCTTT.